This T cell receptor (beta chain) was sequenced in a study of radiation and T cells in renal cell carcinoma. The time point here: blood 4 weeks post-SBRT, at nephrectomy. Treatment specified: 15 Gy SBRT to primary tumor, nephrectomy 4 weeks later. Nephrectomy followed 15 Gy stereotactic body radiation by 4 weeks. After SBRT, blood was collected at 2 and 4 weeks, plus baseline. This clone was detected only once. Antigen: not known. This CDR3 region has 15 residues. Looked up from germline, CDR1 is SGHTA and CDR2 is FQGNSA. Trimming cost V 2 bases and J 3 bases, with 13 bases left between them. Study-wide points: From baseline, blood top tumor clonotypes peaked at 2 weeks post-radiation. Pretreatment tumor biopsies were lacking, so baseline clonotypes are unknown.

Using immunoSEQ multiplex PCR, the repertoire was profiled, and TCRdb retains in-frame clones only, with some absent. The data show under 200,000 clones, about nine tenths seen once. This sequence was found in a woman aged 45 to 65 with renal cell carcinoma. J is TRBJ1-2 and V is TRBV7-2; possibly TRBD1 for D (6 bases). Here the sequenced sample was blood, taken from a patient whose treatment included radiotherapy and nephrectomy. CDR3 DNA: TGTGCCAGCAGCTTATTAGCGGGGGGCTACTATGGCTACACCTTC. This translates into CASSLLAGGYYGYTF.